Listed below are T cell receptor beta chains from one sample, sequenced in a study of T-cell memory formation after mild COVID-19. TCRdb used MiXCR to reprocess the 5' RACE reads, holding one entry per CDR3 protein. The sample holds 120,000 to 150,000 distinct CDR3 sequences, about 5.5% seen once. The source material was PBMCs or a T cell subset sorted from them (not recorded which). The receptor set was obtained from an adult woman who had mild COVID-19 (a few samples of this study predate the infection). Cell type and time point are not known. Both conserved end residues are part of each CDR3.

v_gene	j_gene	CDR3aa
TRBV4-2	TRBJ2-7	CASSRLGTGFYEQYF
TRBV25-1	TRBJ2-7	CASSQIHEQYF
TRBV12-3/TRBV12-4	TRBJ2-1	CASSLGTLAVYNEQFF
TRBV12-3/TRBV12-4	TRBJ1-2	CASSLTAPNYGYTF
TRBV12-3/TRBV12-4	TRBJ1-1	CASRYVPAGVDTEAFF
TRBV12-3/TRBV12-4	TRBJ2-3	CASSFSDRVQYF
TRBV7-6	TRBJ2-1	CASSLNPGLHNNEQFF
TRBV6-2/TRBV6-3	TRBJ2-1	CASSFSGTGNNEQFF
TRBV7-9	TRBJ1-1	CASRRPLARKTQNRDNTEAFF
TRBV5-1	TRBJ1-2	CASSQRENSGDYGYTF
TRBV28	TRBJ2-4	CASSLVGAGWLGNIQYF
TRBV20-1	TRBJ2-3	CSAAGLQTDTQYF
TRBV7-7	TRBJ2-5	CASSFSQGAGQETQYF
TRBV4-1	TRBJ2-7	CASSRNALDEQYF
TRBV28	TRBJ1-2	CASSEFGYGYTF
TRBV12-2	TRBJ1-2	CASRLADAFNYGYTF
TRBV7-2	TRBJ2-1	CASSLSRDRGSNEQFF
TRBV5-1	TRBJ1-2	CASSLTAGGYTF
TRBV7-9	TRBJ2-1	CASSPGESGRFNEQFF
TRBV10-3	TRBJ2-3	CAISELGRKTDTQYF
TRBV5-1	TRBJ2-3	CASSSGTGGTDTQYF
TRBV5-4	TRBJ2-5	CASSRDRAGGETQYF
TRBV2	TRBJ2-3	CASSEEQARGTDTQYF
TRBV2	TRBJ2-2	CASRAYQGENTGELFF
TRBV7-3	TRBJ1-1	CASSLTRVRVNTEAFF
TRBV20-1	TRBJ2-2	CSASGLAGVTGELFF